This TCR beta chain was obtained from a study of regulatory dendritic cells for organ transplantation. Across the whole study: Regulatory dendritic cells were monocyte-derived, receiving vitamin D3 on days 0 and 4 and IL-10 on day 4. On day 6, the dendritic cells were exposed to LPS.

Libraries were prepared by immunoSEQ multiplex PCR; TCRdb keeps only in-frame clonotypes and omits some of them. Of under 15,000 clones in the sample, more than 70% were seen once. Worth noting for this clone: Its target is not known.

Sorted T cells were CFSE-labeled and cultured approximately five days with allogeneic regulatory or mature dendritic cells at 1:10. Study outcomes and limitations: The authors noted considerable between-person heterogeneity in alloreactive memory CD8+ cells. Naive CD4+ and CD8+ repertoires were highly diverse; memory CD8+ was most oligoclonal.

Material for sequencing was naive CD8+ T cells from blood cultured with regulatory dendritic cells. Subset noted: CD45RA+ naive T cells. The origin of this receptor is a human donor in good health.

The CDR3 DNA reads TGCGCCAGCAGCCGTGGGACTAGCGGGGGGGCCGGCGATGAGCAGTTCTTC. Amino acid sequence: CASSRGTSGGAGDEQFF. This chain joins TRBV5-1 and TRBJ2-1; 16 bases are a match to TRBD2. The CDR3 is made up of 17 amino acids. J lost 8 bases, V lost 4 bases, and 9 bases had no gene match. Germline CDR1 is SGHRS and CDR2 is YFSETQ.